This TCR beta chain emerged from a study of post-analysis software for immune sequencing data. Background on the study: Disease trajectories encompassed relapsing-remitting, secondary progressive and progressive-relapsing multiple sclerosis.

Germline V CDR1 and CDR2: SGHKS, YYEKEE (reference sequence). V was shortened by 0 bases and J by 6 bases, with 10 bases between the two germline ends. There are 15 residues in the CDR3. General observations from the study: Controls' normalized Chao1 diversity significantly exceeded that of multiple sclerosis patients. Five or six TRBV segments, including TRBV5-6, TRBV5-1 and TRBV20-1, were more frequent in patients than controls.

Built from TCR beta cDNA, the libraries had unique molecular identifiers in them. The T cell input of 1 to 10 million gave a few hundred thousand cDNA molecules. TCRdb used MiXCR to reprocess the PCR reads, holding one entry per CDR3 protein. The sample has roughly 540,000 distinct CDR3 sequences, approximately 34% seen once. This clonotype turned up a few times. Its specificity is unknown. The TCR was taken from a girl under 18 with multiple sclerosis. The chain links TRBV5-5 to TRBJ1-6; no clear D gene. The source material was blood. As DNA, the CDR3 is TGTGCCAGCAGCTTGGATCTCAGCTTTAATTCACCCCTCCACTTT. It codes for CASSLDLSFNSPLHF.